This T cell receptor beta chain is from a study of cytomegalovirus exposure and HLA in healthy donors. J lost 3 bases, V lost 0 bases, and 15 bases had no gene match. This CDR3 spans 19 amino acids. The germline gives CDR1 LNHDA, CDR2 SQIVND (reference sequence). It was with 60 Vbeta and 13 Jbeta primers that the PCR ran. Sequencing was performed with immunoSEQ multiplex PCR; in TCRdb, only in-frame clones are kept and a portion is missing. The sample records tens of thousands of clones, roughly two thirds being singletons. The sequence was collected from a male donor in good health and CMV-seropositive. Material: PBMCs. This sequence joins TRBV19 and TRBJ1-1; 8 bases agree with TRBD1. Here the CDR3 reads CASSIDSSFSDRVDTEAFF. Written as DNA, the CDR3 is TGTGCCAGTAGTATAGACTCATCCTTTTCGGACAGGGTGGACACTGAAGCTTTCTTT.